Shown below are 10 T cell receptor beta chains from a single sample sequenced in a study of T cells after yellow fever vaccination (dated by TCRdb to about 2019). According to the study, the label for this sample's treatment or condition signals: live attenuated yellow fever vaccine strain. Libraries were made using 5' RACE. Sequenced using an Illumina HiSeq 2500. TCRdb took the public reads, trimmed them with fastp at Q25, ran MiXCR for clone calling and kept in-frame beta chains. Identical CDR3 proteins give one entry, which carries the most common genes and DNA. This sample is represented by 500,000 to 650,000 distinct CDR3 sequences; roughly 14% of them were singletons. Roughly an eighth of the sample is in the top ten clones. The specimen was PBMCs, collected on the day of the yellow fever booster vaccination. Source of these receptors: a man younger than 45 who received the YFV17D yellow fever vaccine.

The rearrangement joins TRBV15 to TRBJ1-2; no clear D gene. Trimming stripped 0 bases from V and 4 bases from J, with 6 bases between. CDR1 LNHNV and CDR2 YYDKDF come from the germline V gene (reference sequence). This CDR3 is 13 amino acids long. The CDR3 spells CATSRDGIYGYTF. The DNA for the CDR3 is TGTGCCACCAGCAGAGACGGGATCTATGGCTACACCTTC.

The chain uses TRBV7-2 and TRBJ2-2; TRBD1 matches 7 bases. This CDR3 spans 15 amino acids. Trimming took 6 bases from V and 4 from J; bases not matched to a gene: 8. Looked up from germline, CDR1 is SGHTA and CDR2 is FQGNSA. The CDR3 sequence is CASRTTGAGTGELFF. In nucleotides, the CDR3 is TGTGCCAGCAGAACTACAGGGGCGGGCACCGGGGAGCTGTTTTTT.

The chain has TRBV5-1 and TRBJ2-2; no definite D call. The V end was cut by 5 bases, the J end by 1 base, with 15 bases between. This CDR3 spans 16 amino acids. The germline gives CDR1 SGHRS, CDR2 YFSETQ. CDR3 region: CASSNSPTENTGELFF. CDR3 in DNA: TGCGCCAGCAGTAATAGCCCGACGGAGAACACCGGGGAGCTGTTTTTT. The whole variable domain, remainder taken from reference TRBV5-1 and TRBJ2-2, is KAGVTQTPRYLIKTRGQQVTLSCSPISGHRSVSWYQQTPGQGLQFLFEYFSETQRNKGNFPGRFSGRQFSNSRSEMNVSTLELGDSALYLCASSNSPTENTGELFFGEGSRLTVL.

V is TRBV12-3 or TRBV12-4 and J is TRBJ2-5; D is perhaps TRBD1 (6 bases). Between the trimmed V and J ends, which lost 4 bases and 4 bases, there was a span of 13 bases. This CDR3 has 14 amino acids. Here the CDR3 reads CASSWTAHIETQYF. The CDR3 DNA is TGTGCCAGCAGTTGGACAGCTCACATAGAGACCCAGTACTTC.

This clonotype came up a few times. This chain joins TRBV27 and TRBJ2-1, with no clear D. The germline V gene encodes CDR1 MNHEY and CDR2 SMNVEV (reference sequence). The CDR3 has 14 residues. V lost 5 bases to trimming and J lost 7 bases, with 15 bases between them. This CDR3 is CASSGRTGLNEQFF. CDR3 DNA: TGTGCCAGCAGTGGGCGGACGGGCCTAAATGAGCAGTTCTTC.

The rearrangement joins TRBV4-3 to TRBJ2-1; the match to TRBD2 covers 9 bases. Germline V gene lookup returns CDR1 LGHNA and CDR2 YSLEER. This CDR3 comprises 17 residues. With V trimmed by 0 bases and J by 1 base, 4 bases remained unmatched. The CDR3 reads CASSQDASGVSYNEQFF. The CDR3 nucleotides read TGCGCCAGCAGCCAAGACGCTAGCGGGGTGTCCTACAATGAGCAGTTCTTC.

The chain links TRBV15 to TRBJ2-5; D not certain. The germline V and J ends were trimmed by 1 base and 0 bases, with 12 bases remaining between them. Germline assignment: CDR1 LNHNV and CDR2 YYDKDF (reference sequence). The CDR3 runs 16 residues. This chain's CDR3 is CATSRVLRQDQETQYF. The CDR3 DNA reads TGTGCCACCAGCAGAGTGCTCCGCCAGGACCAAGAGACCCAGTACTTC.

This clonotype was recorded at least ten times. This sequence joins TRBV25-1 and TRBJ2-7, with 9 bases lining up with TRBD1. CDR3 length: 15 amino acids. Germline assignment: CDR1 MGHDK and CDR2 SYGVNS. V lost 6 bases and J lost 6; bases outside the gene matches: 12. CDR3 DNA sequence: TGTGCCAGCAGCTCTCCGGGACAGGGAGTTCTCGAGCAGTACTTC. Protein sequence: CASSSPGQGVLEQYF.

The chain has TRBV5-1 and TRBJ2-1; possibly TRBD2 for D (6 bases). The V and J ends lost 4 bases and 4 bases respectively, with 18 bases between them. CDR3 size: 16 residues. The V gene's germline CDR1 is SGHRS and CDR2 YFSETQ. The CDR3 DNA follows: TGCGCCAGCAGCCTGACTAGTTCCCTGTCGTACAATGAGCAGTTCTTC. This gives the protein CASSLTSSLSYNEQFF. Variable domain in full (rest from reference TRBV5-1 and TRBJ2-1): KAGVTQTPRYLIKTRGQQVTLSCSPISGHRSVSWYQQTPGQGLQFLFEYFSETQRNKGNFPGRFSGRQFSNSRSEMNVSTLELGDSALYLCASSLTSSLSYNEQFFGPGTRLTVL.

This clonotype was recorded at least ten times. This chain uses TRBV6-5 with TRBJ2-7, with 8 bases lining up with TRBD2. The CDR3 spans 16 residues. The germline gives CDR1 MNHEY, CDR2 SVGAGI. V trimming: 4 bases; J trimming: 3 bases; junction bases outside the gene matches: 11. CDR3 residues: CASSSTPSAGDYEQYF. CDR3 DNA sequence: TGTGCCAGCAGTTCCACCCCCTCAGCGGGAGACTACGAGCAGTACTTC.